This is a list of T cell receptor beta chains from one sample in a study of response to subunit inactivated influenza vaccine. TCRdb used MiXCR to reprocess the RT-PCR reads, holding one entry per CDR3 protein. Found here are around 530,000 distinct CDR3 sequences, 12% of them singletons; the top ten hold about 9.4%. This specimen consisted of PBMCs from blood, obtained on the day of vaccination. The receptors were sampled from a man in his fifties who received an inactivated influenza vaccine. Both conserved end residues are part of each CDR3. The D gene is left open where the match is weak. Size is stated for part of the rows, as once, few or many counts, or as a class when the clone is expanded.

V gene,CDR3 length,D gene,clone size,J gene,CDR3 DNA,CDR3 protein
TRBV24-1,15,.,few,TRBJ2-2,TGTGCCACCAGTGAGGTCGAACCGAACACCGGGGAGCTGTTTTTT,CATSEVEPNTGELFF
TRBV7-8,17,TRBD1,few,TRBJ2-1,TGTGCCAGCAGCCCGTATCGCCCGGGACAGGGCTACAATGAGCAGTTCTTC,CASSPYRPGQGYNEQFF
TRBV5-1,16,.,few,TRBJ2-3,TGCGCCAGCAGCCTCCCTCTTGATCCTAGCACAGATACGCAGTATTTT,CASSLPLDPSTDTQYF
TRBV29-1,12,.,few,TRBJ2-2,TGCAGCGTTGTAGGGTTGGCCGGGGAGCTGTTTTTT,CSVVGLAGELFF
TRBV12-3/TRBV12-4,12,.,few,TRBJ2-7,TGTGCCAGCAGTTTAGTAGAAGGCGAGCAGTACTTC,CASSLVEGEQYF
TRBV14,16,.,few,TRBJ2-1,TGTGCCAGCAGCCAAGAGGGCTGGAGGACCTACAATGAGCAGTTCTTC,CASSQEGWRTYNEQFF
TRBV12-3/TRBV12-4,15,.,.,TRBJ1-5,TGTGCCAGCAGTCCCCTTAGTGGACGCATTCAGCCCCAGCATTTT,CASSPLSGRIQPQHF
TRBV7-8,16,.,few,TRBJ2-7,TGTGCCAGCAGCTATTTCCCGGGACGGTCTTCCTACGAGCAGTACTTC,CASSYFPGRSSYEQYF
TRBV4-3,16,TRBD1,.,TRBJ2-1,TGCGCCAGCAGCCAAAAGGGACAGGGTCACCACAATGAGCAGTTCTTC,CASSQKGQGHHNEQFF
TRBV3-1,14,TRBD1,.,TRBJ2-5,TGTGCCAGCAGCCAGGGACAGCTTCTGGCGACCCAGTACTTC,CASSQGQLLATQYF
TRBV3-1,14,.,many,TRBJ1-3,TGTGCCAGCAGACGGATCGGTCGTGGAAACACCATATATTTT,CASRRIGRGNTIYF
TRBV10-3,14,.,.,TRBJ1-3,TGTGCCATCAGCCAGATTAGCTCTGGAAACACCATATATTTT,CAISQISSGNTIYF
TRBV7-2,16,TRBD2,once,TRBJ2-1,TGTGCCAGCAGCTGGGGACTAGCGGGAGGAGAAAATGAGCAGTTCTTC,CASSWGLAGGENEQFF
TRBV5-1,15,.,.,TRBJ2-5,TGCGCCAGCAGCTCGAGACAGGAGTACCAAGAGACCCAGTACTTC,CASSSRQEYQETQYF
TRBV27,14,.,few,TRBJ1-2,TGTGCCAGCAGTTTACAGGGAAGGAACTATGGCTACACCTTC,CASSLQGRNYGYTF
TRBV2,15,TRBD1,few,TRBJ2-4,TGTGCCAGCAGCAAGGGGGCTTTGGACAAAAACATTCAGTACTTC,CASSKGALDKNIQYF
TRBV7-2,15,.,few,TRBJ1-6,TGTGCCAGCAGCTTCGGACAGCTCTATAATTCACCCCTCCACTTT,CASSFGQLYNSPLHF
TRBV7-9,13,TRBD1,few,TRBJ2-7,TGTGCCAGCAGCGTAGGGGGCCCCTACGAGCAGTACTTC,CASSVGGPYEQYF
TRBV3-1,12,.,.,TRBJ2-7,TGTGCCAGCAGCCATTGGGAGTACGAGCAGTACTTC,CASSHWEYEQYF
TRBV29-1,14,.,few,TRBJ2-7,TGCAGCGTCCGAGACGGACTTAAGGGCTACGAGCAGTACTTC,CSVRDGLKGYEQYF
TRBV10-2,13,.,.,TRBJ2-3,TGCGCCAGCAGGAACATAGGGACAGATACGCAGTATTTT,CASRNIGTDTQYF
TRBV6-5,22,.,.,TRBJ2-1,TGTGCCAGCAGTTATTATGGGGCCTCCCGAACGTTGACATGGGGAGCGTACAATGAGCAGTTCTTC,CASSYYGASRTLTWGAYNEQFF
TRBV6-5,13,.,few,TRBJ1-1,TGTGCCAGCAGTTACCTGGGGGACACTGAAGCTTTCTTT,CASSYLGDTEAFF
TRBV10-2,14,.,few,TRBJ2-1,TGCGCCAGCAGACTACTAGTCTCCGGCAATGAGCAGTTCTTC,CASRLLVSGNEQFF
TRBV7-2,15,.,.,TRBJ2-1,TGTGCCAGCAGCGACCGGGACAAGGTTTCCGATGAGCAGTTCTTC,CASSDRDKVSDEQFF
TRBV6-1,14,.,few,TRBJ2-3,TGTGCCAGCCTTCCCTCCCATCTGTCAGATACGCAGTATTTT,CASLPSHLSDTQYF
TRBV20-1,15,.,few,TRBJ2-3,TGCAGTGCTAGATTACTTGGAGTTTTCACAGATACGCAGTATTTT,CSARLLGVFTDTQYF
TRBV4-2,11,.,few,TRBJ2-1,TGTGCCAGCAGCCAAGATCATGAGCAGTTCTTC,CASSQDHEQFF
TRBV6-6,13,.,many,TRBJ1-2,TGTGCCAGCAGCCCGGGTCTAAACTATGGCTACACCTTC,CASSPGLNYGYTF
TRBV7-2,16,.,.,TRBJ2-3,TGTGCCAGCAGCTTAGTTCCAGTAGGTGCCACAGATACGCAGTATTTT,CASSLVPVGATDTQYF
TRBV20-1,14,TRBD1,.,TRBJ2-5,TGCAGTGCTAGAGAGTCAGGGGGCACAGAGACCCAGTACTTC,CSARESGGTETQYF
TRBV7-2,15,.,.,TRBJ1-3,TGTGCCAGCAGCTTAGGACATTCCTCTGGAAACACCATATATTTT,CASSLGHSSGNTIYF
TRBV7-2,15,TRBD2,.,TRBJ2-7,TGTGCCAGCAGCTTAGTTGGGACTAGCTCGGGGGAGCAGTACTTC,CASSLVGTSSGEQYF
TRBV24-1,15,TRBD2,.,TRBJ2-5,TGTGCCACCAGTGATTCCTATAGCGGGAGCGAGACCCAGTACTTC,CATSDSYSGSETQYF
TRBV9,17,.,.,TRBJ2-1,TGTGCCAGCAGCGTAGCCGGGTTGGCAGCGACCTACAATGAGCAGTTCTTC,CASSVAGLAATYNEQFF
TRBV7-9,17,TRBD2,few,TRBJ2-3,TGTGCCAGCAGCCCTCAACTAGCGGGGGTTTTCACAGATACGCAGTATTTT,CASSPQLAGVFTDTQYF
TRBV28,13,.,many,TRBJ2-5,TGTGCCAGCAGCTTGGCCAGCCAAGAGACCCAGTACTTC,CASSLASQETQYF